These T cell receptor beta chains were read from a single sample in a study of CD8 T cells in ankylosing spondylitis. One entry per CDR3 protein, called by TCRdb with MiXCR from the 5' RACE reads. This repertoire shows approximately 400,000 distinct CDR3 sequences, approximately 17% found once; its top ten account for over 0.9%. Specimen: blood, either unsorted or a sorted T cell fraction (not recorded which). These receptors originate from a male donor with ankylosing spondylitis. Each CDR3 is given with its conserved first and last residue. The D gene is left open where the match is weak. The size field is filled for only some rows; it gives once, few, many or a size class.

>TRBJ2-4|TRBV20-1|TRBD2|few
TGCAGTGCTAGGTCGCTAGCGGGGTCTGGGGCCAAAAACATTCAGTACTTC
CSARSLAGSGAKNIQYF
>TRBJ1-1|TRBV7-9|-|-
TGTGCCAGCAGGACCTGGACGGCTAACACTGAAGCTTTCTTT
CASRTWTANTEAFF
>TRBJ1-2|TRBV7-9|-|-
TGTGCCAGTAGGAGGACCGAATCTAACTATGGCTACACCTTC
CASRRTESNYGYTF
>TRBJ1-2|TRBV20-1|TRBD1|many
TGCAGTGCTGCACAGGGGGACTATGGCTACACCTTC
CSAAQGDYGYTF
>TRBJ2-1|TRBV29-1|TRBD1|many
TGCAGCGTTGGGGGTAGACAGGGGCACAATGAGCAGTTCTTC
CSVGGRQGHNEQFF
>TRBJ1-1|TRBV29-1|-|few
TGCAGCGTTGTAAAGGGTCTGGGCACTGAAGCTTTCTTT
CSVVKGLGTEAFF
>TRBJ2-7|TRBV7-3|-|-
TGTGCCAGCAGCTTATGGGGAGGCGAGCAGTACTTC
CASSLWGGEQYF
>TRBJ2-3|TRBV3-1|TRBD2|few
TGTGCCAGCAGCCAACGGGGGGGAGATACGCAGTATTTT
CASSQRGGDTQYF
>TRBJ2-7|TRBV6-2/TRBV6-3|-|-
TGTGCCAGCAGTTACAGTGTGTCCGCAAAACCCTACGAGCAGTACTTC
CASSYSVSAKPYEQYF
>TRBJ2-3|TRBV5-1|TRBD1|-
TGCGCCAGCAGCTCGAAGACAGGGTGGGGTACGCAGTATTTT
CASSSKTGWGTQYF
>TRBJ2-7|TRBV4-2|TRBD2|few
TGTGCCAGCAGCCAAGATCCCCCCACTAGCGGGAGGGCCTACGAGCAGTACTTC
CASSQDPPTSGRAYEQYF
>TRBJ1-1|TRBV5-1|-|-
TGCGCCAGCAGCCCCTCGGCCCCTCTGAACACTGAAGCTTTCTTT
CASSPSAPLNTEAFF
>TRBJ1-1|TRBV5-1|TRBD1|few
TGCGCCAGCAGCTCAGGACAGGAGAACTCAAATGGAGCTTTCTTT
CASSSGQENSNGAFF
>TRBJ2-1|TRBV20-1|-|-
TGCAGTGCTTTTGACAGGCTCTCTAGGGAGCAGTTCTTC
CSAFDRLSREQFF
>TRBJ2-3|TRBV4-2|TRBD2|few
TGTGCCAGCAGCCAAGACGGGGGGACCCGCACAGATACGCAGTATTTT
CASSQDGGTRTDTQYF
>TRBJ1-2|TRBV12-3/TRBV12-4|-|-
TGTGCCAGCACCCCATCGGGGGGCGCTTTTTATCGTAACTATGGCTACACCTTC
CASTPSGGAFYRNYGYTF
>TRBJ2-1|TRBV24-1|-|-
TGTGCCACCGGGGAAACCTCTGGCGGAGTCTCCTACAATGAGCAGTTCTTC
CATGETSGGVSYNEQFF
>TRBJ1-2|TRBV12-3/TRBV12-4|-|-
TGTGCCAGCAGTTTAGGCGGGCGACTGAACTATGGCTACACCTTC
CASSLGGRLNYGYTF
>TRBJ1-5|TRBV12-3/TRBV12-4|-|many
TGTGCCAGCACCCCCACGGGGCCCGGGCCCCAGCATTTT
CASTPTGPGPQHF
>TRBJ2-1|TRBV7-8|-|-
TGTGCCAGCAGCTATATAGGCCCCTCGGGCAGCAATGAGCAGTTCTTC
CASSYIGPSGSNEQFF
>TRBJ2-7|TRBV7-9|-|few
TGTGCCAGCAGCCCCAGGGCAGGCTCCTACGAGCAGTACTTC
CASSPRAGSYEQYF
>TRBJ2-7|TRBV29-1|TRBD2|many
TGCAGCGTTGTTGGTAGCGGGACCTCCTACGAGCAGTACTTC
CSVVGSGTSYEQYF
>TRBJ2-4|TRBV5-1|-|few
TGCGTCAGGGACCCACCCAAGGACATTCAGTACTTC
CVRDPPKDIQYF
>TRBJ1-5|TRBV5-1|-|many
TGCGCCAGCAGCTTGGGGGCCAATCAGCCCCAGCATTTT
CASSLGANQPQHF
>TRBJ2-5|TRBV5-1|TRBD1|few
TGCGCCAGCAGCTGGACAGGGGACGAGACCCAGTACTTC
CASSWTGDETQYF
>TRBJ2-1|TRBV4-1|-|few
TGCGCCAGCAGCCAAGAAGAGAGTTCGGGAACTAGGGCGGGCCGTGAGCAGTTCTTC
CASSQEESSGTRAGREQFF
>TRBJ2-3|TRBV20-1|-|-
TGCAGCTCCACTAGCACAGATACGCAGTATTTT
CSSTSTDTQYF
>TRBJ1-2|TRBV5-1|TRBD1|-
TGCGCCAGCAGCTTGGCCTACCTACAGGGGGCCGGAGGGGGCTACACCTTC
CASSLAYLQGAGGGYTF
>TRBJ2-1|TRBV4-2|-|-
TGTGCCAGCAGCCAAGATCTTCGATACTACAATGAGCAGTTCTTC
CASSQDLRYYNEQFF
>TRBJ1-3|TRBV20-1|-|-
TGCAGTGCTAGAGATACAGCGAGAGGAAACACCATATATTTT
CSARDTARGNTIYF
>TRBJ2-7|TRBV9|-|-
TGTGCCAGCAGCCCAATGTTGGGCCCCTACGAGCAGTACTTC
CASSPMLGPYEQYF
>TRBJ2-1|TRBV6-2/TRBV6-3|-|many
TGTGCCAGCAAGTTAATGCTGGCGTACAATGAGCAGTTCTTC
CASKLMLAYNEQFF
>TRBJ2-1|TRBV18|-|-
TGTGCCAGCTCACCCGACAGATACAATGAGCAGTTCTTC
CASSPDRYNEQFF
>TRBJ2-1|TRBV7-8|TRBD2|-
TGTGCCAGCAGCTTAGTTGGGCTAGCGGGAGGAGGTGAGCAGTTCTTC
CASSLVGLAGGGEQFF
>TRBJ1-1|TRBV6-1|-|-
TGTGCCAGCAGTGAAGATGGGCGTAGGGCTGAAGCTTTCTTT
CASSEDGRRAEAFF
>TRBJ2-2|TRBV3-1|-|-
TGTGCCAGCAGCCAGCTTGCAGGACGGAGCGCCGGGGAGCTGTTTTTT
CASSQLAGRSAGELFF
>TRBJ1-1|TRBV12-3/TRBV12-4|TRBD1|many
TGTGCCAGCAGATTCAGACAGGGGGCAGGGAACACTGAAGCTTTCTTT
CASRFRQGAGNTEAFF
>TRBJ1-4|TRBV11-2|-|-
TGTGCCAGCAGCCTCCGCGGGAAGGGCAATGAAAAACTGTTTTTT
CASSLRGKGNEKLFF
>TRBJ2-2|TRBV28|-|many
TGTGCCAGCAGTTTACGGGCCGGGGAGCTGTTTTTT
CASSLRAGELFF
>TRBJ1-6|TRBV12-3/TRBV12-4|-|-
TGTGCCAGCAGTCGGGGCAGCCCGGATAATTCACCCCTCCACTTT
CASSRGSPDNSPLHF
>TRBJ1-2|TRBV10-3|-|-
TGTGCCATCAGTTCGACCGGCTCTAACTATGGCTACACCTTC
CAISSTGSNYGYTF
>TRBJ2-1|TRBV7-2|-|once
TGTGCCAGCAGCCCGGAGCGAGCGTACAATGAGCAGTTCTTC
CASSPERAYNEQFF
>TRBJ2-5|TRBV29-1|-|few
TGCAGCGTGGGGGTCTGGGCAGCCGCGGAGACCCAGTACTTC
CSVGVWAAAETQYF
>TRBJ1-1|TRBV20-1|-|-
TGCAGTGCCCTGACCTCCCCCCGGAACACTGAAGCTTTCTTT
CSALTSPRNTEAFF
>TRBJ2-3|TRBV2|TRBD1|-
TGTGCCAGCAGCTACCAGGGGGCGGGAACAGATACGCAGTATTTT
CASSYQGAGTDTQYF
>TRBJ2-1|TRBV5-1|-|few
TGCGCCAGCAGCTTGATCCGCTACAATGAGCAGTTCTTC
CASSLIRYNEQFF
>TRBJ1-2|TRBV28|-|few
TGTGCCAGCAGTTCAGGACCGGGGCAGGGCTACACCTTC
CASSSGPGQGYTF
>TRBJ2-2|TRBV6-1|TRBD2|-
TGTGCCAGCAGTGAAGGACTAGCGGACACCGGGGAGCTGTTTTTT
CASSEGLADTGELFF